Below, 20 T cell receptor beta chains from the same sample are listed, as sequenced in a study of CD8+CD57+ T cells in acquired aplastic anemia. CDR3 and TCR beta VDJ profiling relied on a genomic DNA template. In TCRdb, the reads were re-called with MiXCR into one record per CDR3 protein. The sample lists fewer than 45,000 distinct CDR3 sequences; more than 65% were seen once. Sequenced material: sorted CD4+, CD8+, or CD8+CD57+ T cells (not recorded which) from PBMCs. The receptors come from a human donor in good health, serving as a control.

The genes are TRBV29-1 and TRBJ1-5, with D possibly matching TRBD1 (6 bases). The germline V gene has CDR1 SQVTM and CDR2 ANQGSEA. V gave up 7 bases and J gave up 11 bases, with 21 bases separating them. The CDR3 spans 13 residues. In DNA, the CDR3 is TGCAGCGCCAACGATCCGTCCGGGACATCCCAGCATTTT. Its translation is CSANDPSGTSQHF. Full variable domain (remainder filled in from reference TRBV29-1 and TRBJ1-5): SAVISQKPSRDICQRGTSLTIQCQVDSQVTMMFWYRQQPGQSLTLIATANQGSEATYESGFVIDKFPISRPNLTFSTLTVSNMSPEDSSIYLCSANDPSGTSQHFGDGTRLSIL.

About this clonotype: Since no conserved phenylalanine or tryptophan closes the CDR3, a read error is the likely cause. Written as DNA, the CDR3 is TGTGCCAGCAGCCCTACGGGGGGAGAGACCCAGTACATC. It codes for CASSPTGGETQYI. The chain employs TRBV7-2 and TRBJ2-5, with 7 bases aligning to TRBD2. CDR3 length: 13 residues. The germline V gene has CDR1 SGHTA and CDR2 FQGNSA. V dropped 5 bases and J dropped 4; count of bases not matched to a gene: 4.

The genes are TRBV25-1 and TRBJ2-1; D unclear. V shed 5 bases and J shed 0 bases, with 11 bases lying between them. This CDR3 is built from 15 residues. Germline loops: CDR1 MGHDK, CDR2 SYGVNS. The CDR3 DNA reads TGTGCCAGCAGTTCTATGGGATACTCCTACAATGAGCAGTTCTTC. It yields the protein CASSSMGYSYNEQFF.

This clonotype was detected only a few times. The chain uses TRBV2 and TRBJ1-2, with D hard to call. The CDR3 consists of 14 residues. V was cut by 3 bases and J by 5 bases, with 13 bases left in between. Germline V gives CDR1 SNHLY, CDR2 FYNNEI. The CDR3 DNA sequence: TGTGCCAGCAGTGAGGCAGGAAGCGTATATGGCTACACCTTC. Residues: CASSEAGSVYGYTF. Combining the CDR3 with reference TRBV2 and TRBJ1-2 gives the whole variable domain EPEVTQTPSHQVTQMGQEVILRCVPISNHLYFYWYRQILGQKVEFLVSFYNNEISEKSEIFDDQFSVERPDGSNFTLKIRSTKLEDSAMYFCASSEAGSVYGYTFGSGTRLTVV.

Worth noting for this clonotype: At one of its ends the junction is not consistent with the germline gene, which may arise from a read error. This chain joins TRBV10-3 and TRBJ1-2; D is unclear. Per the germline V gene, CDR1 is ENHRY and CDR2 is SYGVKD. The CDR3 loop spans 13 amino acids. CDR3 region: CASSSELNYGYTF. The CDR3 nucleotides are TGTGCCAGCAGTTCGGAGCTTAACTATGGCTACACCTTC.

The chain couples TRBV2 to TRBJ1-2, with D maybe TRBD1 (5 bases). Germline V gene sequence: CDR1 SNHLY, CDR2 FYNNEI. The CDR3 runs 12 residues. Between the trimmed V and J ends, which lost 6 bases and 5 bases, there was a span of 10 bases. The CDR3 spells CASRQDSYGYTF. The CDR3 nucleotides are TGTGCCAGCAGGCAAGACAGTTATGGCTACACCTTC.

This clonotype was seen a few times. V and J are TRBV20-1 and TRBJ1-6, with D possibly TRBD1 on 5 matching bases. V was pared by 4 bases and J by 5 bases, with 18 bases between. The CDR3 spans 16 residues. Per germline, CDR1 DFQATT and CDR2 SNEGSKA (reference sequence). For the CDR3, the DNA is TGCAGTGCTAAACCCCCGTGGGGGAAGGATAATTCACCCCTCCACTTT. Amino acid sequence: CSAKPPWGKDNSPLHF.

V usage is TRBV11-2 and J usage is TRBJ2-7, with D perhaps matching TRBD1 (6 bases). V lost 5 bases to trimming and J lost 3 bases, with 20 bases between them. Germline assignment: CDR1 SGHAT and CDR2 FQNNGV. The CDR3 runs 16 residues. CDR3 region: CASSHGILGGSYEQYF. CDR3 in DNA: TGTGCCAGCAGCCATGGGATTTTAGGGGGAAGCTACGAGCAGTACTTC.

This chain connects TRBV20-1 to TRBJ2-1; 8 bases line up with TRBD1. Germline V gives CDR1 DFQATT, CDR2 SNEGSKA (reference sequence). V was pared by 7 bases and J by 7 bases, with 3 bases of the junction left unmatched. The CDR3 is 11 amino acids. CDR3 loop: CSGTGGNEQFF. In DNA form, the CDR3 reads TGCAGTGGTACAGGGGGAAATGAGCAGTTCTTC.

The CDR3, as DNA: TGTGCCATCAAAGCCGGGGGACAGTTTAATGAAAAACTGTTTTTT. Amino acid sequence: CAIKAGGQFNEKLFF. The chain has TRBV10-3 and TRBJ1-4, with 7 bases identical to TRBD1. V lost 7 bases and J lost 4; bases outside the gene matches: 9. Germline CDR1 ENHRY, CDR2 SYGVKD. The CDR3 is made up of 15 amino acids.

V is TRBV20-1 and J is TRBJ2-3; no firm D call. CDR3 size: 11 residues. CDR1 and CDR2 from the germline V gene are DFQATT and SNEGSKA (reference sequence). Trimming took 3 bases from V and 9 from J, leaving 10 bases between them. CDR3 DNA sequence: TGCAGTGCTAGTTACTACGCCACGCAGTATTTT. As protein: CSASYYATQYF.

DNA for the CDR3: TGTGCCAGCAGTGGTGGGACAGGGAACTCACCCCAGCATTTT. Translated: CASSGGTGNSPQHF. The chain joins TRBV2 to TRBJ1-5, with TRBD1 matching 9 bases. V lost 4 bases to trimming and J lost 10 bases; unmatched junction nucleotides: 8. In germline, CDR1 is SNHLY, CDR2 FYNNEI. The CDR3 consists of 14 residues. The entire variable domain, with the rest obtained from reference TRBV2 and TRBJ1-5, is as follows: EPEVTQTPSHQVTQMGQEVILRCVPISNHLYFYWYRQILGQKVEFLVSFYNNEISEKSEIFDDQFSVERPDGSNFTLKIRSTKLEDSAMYFCASSGGTGNSPQHFGDGTRLSIL.

The chain joins TRBV5-1 to TRBJ2-3; unclear D gene. Trimming shortened V by 1 base and J by 6 bases, and 6 bases separated the two germline ends. The CDR3 loop spans 12 amino acids. CDR1 is SGHRS and CDR2 is YFSETQ in the germline V gene. The DNA for the CDR3 is TGCGCCAGCAGCTTGAGCGTTGATACGCAGTATTTT. It yields the protein CASSLSVDTQYF.

The chain employs TRBV2 and TRBJ2-7, with 11 bases fitting TRBD2. The CDR3 length is 14 residues. V was pared by 6 bases and J by 5 bases, with 6 bases of the junction left unmatched. Germline CDR1 and CDR2: SNHLY and FYNNEI. CDR3 sequence reads: CASRVAGGQDEQYF. The CDR3 DNA sequence: TGTGCCAGCAGAGTAGCGGGGGGGCAGGACGAGCAGTACTTC. Full variable domain (outside the CDR3, taken from reference TRBV2 and TRBJ2-7): EPEVTQTPSHQVTQMGQEVILRCVPISNHLYFYWYRQILGQKVEFLVSFYNNEISEKSEIFDDQFSVERPDGSNFTLKIRSTKLEDSAMYFCASRVAGGQDEQYFGPGTRLTVT.

The CDR3, as DNA: TGCGCCAGCAGTGGACGGGGGCTAGCGGGGCTCACAGATACGCAGTATTTT. This gives the protein CASSGRGLAGLTDTQYF. The chain uses TRBV10-2 and TRBJ2-3; 9 bases map to TRBD2. Germline CDR1 WSHSY, CDR2 SAAADI. CDR3 size: 17 residues. With 4 bases clipped from V and 2 bases from J, the junction kept 10 bases outside the gene matches.

As regards this clonotype: At one end, the junction sequence differs from germline, possibly due to a read error. V gene TRBV25-1 combines with J gene TRBJ1-2; D gene unclear. The CDR3 totals 13 residues. Germline CDR1 and CDR2: MGHDK and SYGVNS. CDR3 in amino acids: CATSDPPDYGYTF. The CDR3 DNA sequence: TGTGCCACCAGTGATCCACCCGATTATGGCTACACCTTC.

V gene TRBV11-1 combines with J gene TRBJ1-5; 10 bases line up with TRBD1. The CDR3 extends over 15 amino acids. V lost 9 bases, J lost 5 bases, and 10 bases stayed unmatched. Germline loops: CDR1 SGHAT, CDR2 FQDESV (reference sequence). The CDR3 is CASTSWGTGDQPQHF. CDR3 sequence (DNA): TGTGCCAGTACCTCCTGGGGGACAGGGGATCAGCCCCAGCATTTT.

This chain joins TRBV29-1 and TRBJ2-5; D remains ambiguous. The CDR3 totals 11 residues. Germline V CDR1 and CDR2: SQVTM, ANQGSEA. The germline V and J ends were trimmed by 2 bases and 2 bases, with 3 bases remaining between them. The CDR3: CSVEQQETQYF. CDR3 DNA: TGCAGCGTTGAACAGCAAGAGACCCAGTACTTC.

V gene TRBV10-3 combines with J gene TRBJ1-4; 9 bases are a match to TRBD1. CDR1 and CDR2 from the germline V gene are ENHRY and SYGVKD. The CDR3 is 14 residues long. The trim removed 8 bases at V and 8 bases at J, leaving 9 bases unmatched. The CDR3 DNA sequence: TGTGCCATCGGGCCGGGACAGGGTTGGGAAAAACTGTTTTTT. Translating it yields CAIGPGQGWEKLFF.

The chain employs TRBV25-1 and TRBJ2-7; perhaps D is TRBD1 or TRBD2 (5 bases each). Germline CDR1 is MGHDK and CDR2 is SYGVNS. The V end lost 6 bases, the J end lost 2 bases, and 20 bases lay between the germline ends. This CDR3 comprises 16 residues. This CDR3 is CASSPRGGVGAYEQYF. CDR3 sequence (DNA): TGTGCCAGCAGCCCGAGGGGCGGAGTGGGCGCCTACGAGCAGTACTTC.